The 16 T cell receptor beta chains presented below share a single source sample, sequenced in a study of PD-1 blockade in classical Hodgkin lymphoma. Every patient relapsed after autologous stem cell transplantation, and brentuximab vedotin exposure varied. Assay used: immunoSEQ multiplex PCR; TCRdb lists only in-frame clones, some missing. This repertoire shows about 85,000 clones, around 90% found once; its top ten account for over 2%. The sequences come from peripheral blood mononuclear cells (PBMCs), collected before the second cycle of nivolumab. Receptor source: a human donor with classical Hodgkin lymphoma.

V gene TRBV5-6 combines with J gene TRBJ2-1; TRBD1 aligns across 8 bases. The CDR3 spans 16 residues. With 3 bases clipped from V and 3 bases from J, the junction kept 8 bases outside the gene matches. The germline V gene encodes CDR1 SGHDT and CDR2 YYEEEE. CDR3 in DNA: TGTGCCAGCAGCTCGGCTGGGACAGGTATCTACAATGAGCAGTTCTTC. Translation gives CASSSAGTGIYNEQFF.

The CDR3 here is CASSFGGALTEAFF. CDR3 sequence (DNA): TGTGCCAGCAGCTTTGGGGGGGCGCTGACTGAAGCTTTCTTT. The chain uses TRBV7-6 and TRBJ1-1; tentatively, D is TRBD1 (6 bases). This CDR3 spans 14 amino acids. CDR1 and CDR2 (germline): SGHVS, FNYEAQ. The ends were cut back, 3 bases at V and 5 bases at J, with 13 bases in the middle. The full variable domain, completed using reference TRBV7-6 and TRBJ1-1, is GAGVSQSPRYKVTKRGQDVALRCDPISGHVSLYWYRQALGQGPEFLTYFNYEAQQDKSGLPNDRFSAERPEGSISTLTIQRTEQRDSAMYRCASSFGGALTEAFFGQGTRLTVV.

V usage is TRBV14 and J usage is TRBJ2-7, with 8 positions matching TRBD1. Germline CDR1 reads SGHDN; CDR2 reads FVKESK. The CDR3 contains 16 residues. The J segment lost 3 bases and the V segment lost 1 base, leaving 8 bases of the junction unmatched. The CDR3 DNA sequence: TGTGCCAGCAGCCAAGCCGGACAGGGCTACCACTACGAGCAGTACTTC. Protein sequence: CASSQAGQGYHYEQYF.

This chain connects TRBV19 to TRBJ1-2; 9 bases line up with TRBD1. The CDR3 contains 16 residues. The J segment lost 7 bases and the V segment lost 11 bases, leaving 20 bases of the junction unmatched. The germline V gene encodes CDR1 LNHDA and CDR2 SQIVND (reference sequence). CDR3 coding DNA: TGTGCCGCACGGTCGACAGGGGGTGTATCCGGGAGTGGCTACACCTTC. Protein sequence: CAARSTGGVSGSGYTF. Combining the CDR3 with reference TRBV19 and TRBJ1-2 gives the whole variable domain DGGITQSPKYLFRKEGQNVTLSCEQNLNHDAMYWYRQDPGQGLRLIYYSQIVNDFQKGDIAEGYSVSREKKESFPLTVTSAQKNPTAFYLCAARSTGGVSGSGYTFGSGTRLTVV.

This chain joins TRBV6-6 and TRBJ2-2; 7 nucleotides match TRBD1. The CDR3 is 16 amino acids. V dropped 7 bases and J dropped 4; count of bases not matched to a gene: 12. The germline V gene encodes CDR1 MNHNY and CDR2 SVGAGI (reference sequence). The CDR3 DNA is TGTGCCAGCACTCTAGGGGGAGCAGGGGGCACCGGGGAGCTGTTTTTT. Encoded protein: CASTLGGAGGTGELFF.

The chain couples TRBV5-1 to TRBJ1-1; the match to TRBD1 covers 7 bases. The J segment lost 6 bases and the V segment lost 0 bases, leaving 8 bases of the junction unmatched. In germline, CDR1 is SGHRS, CDR2 YFSETQ. CDR3 length equals 15 residues. Here the CDR3 DNA reads TGCGCCAGCAGCTTGGTCCCAGGGGGAAACGCTGAAGCTTTCTTT. Its protein is CASSLVPGGNAEAFF.

The rearrangement links TRBV5-1 to TRBJ2-1, with TRBD2 matching 13 bases. This CDR3 has 15 residues. The trim removed 1 base at V and 10 bases at J, leaving 5 bases unmatched. Germline V CDR1 and CDR2: SGHRS, YFSETQ. The CDR3 region is CASSLTTGLAGEQFF. In nucleotides, the CDR3 is TGCGCCAGCAGCTTGACCACGGGACTAGCGGGAGAGCAGTTCTTC.

This clone came up once. The gene calls are TRBV6-1 and TRBJ2-1; D is ambiguous. Trimming removed 6 bases from V and 2 bases from J, with 14 bases in between. The germline gives CDR1 MNHNS, CDR2 SASEGT. This CDR3 spans 15 amino acids. The CDR3 sequence: CASRVESPPYNEQFF. CDR3 coding DNA: TGTGCCAGCAGAGTTGAGAGTCCACCCTACAATGAGCAGTTCTTC.

The chain joins TRBV6-5 to TRBJ2-7; a weak D match, TRBD1 (7 bases). In germline, CDR1 is MNHEY, CDR2 SVGAGI. This CDR3 is built from 15 residues. Trimming removed 8 bases from V and 2 bases from J, with 19 bases in between. CDR3 protein: CASGPVTGTPYEQYF. The CDR3 region has the DNA TGTGCCAGCGGCCCAGTGACAGGGACTCCCTACGAGCAGTACTTC.

This clone is a singleton in its sample. J is TRBJ1-2 and V is TRBV2; D is unclear. V gave up 5 bases and J gave up 2 bases, with 12 bases separating them. CDR3 length: 14 residues. Germline CDR1 SNHLY, CDR2 FYNNEI. DNA of the CDR3: TGTGCCAGCAGTAGGGAACTCTTAAACTATGGCTACACCTTC. Amino acids: CASSRELLNYGYTF.

This clone was picked up one time. The rearrangement links TRBV28 to TRBJ2-6; no clear D gene. V gave up 5 bases and J gave up 2 bases, with 13 bases separating them. CDR3 length: 16 amino acids. Looked up from germline, CDR1 is MDHEN and CDR2 is SYDVKM. CDR3 DNA sequence: TGTGCCAGCAGTATACCCGACCGTACTGGGGCCAACGTCCTGACTTTC. It yields the protein CASSIPDRTGANVLTF.

The chain employs TRBV28 and TRBJ1-1; a possible D gene is TRBD1 (5 bases). Germline V gives CDR1 MDHEN, CDR2 SYDVKM. The CDR3 has 16 residues. Trimming stripped 3 bases from V and 0 bases from J, with 14 bases between. The CDR3 reads CASSFAWKGMNTEAFF. CDR3 bases: TGTGCCAGCAGTTTCGCCTGGAAGGGGATGAACACTGAAGCTTTCTTT. Drawing the rest from reference TRBV28 and TRBJ1-1, the complete variable domain is DVKVTQSSRYLVKRTGEKVFLECVQDMDHENMFWYRQDPGLGLRLIYFSYDVKMKEKGDIPEGYSVSREKKERFSLILESASTNQTSMYLCASSFAWKGMNTEAFFGQGTRLTVV.

The V gene is TRBV10-3, the J gene TRBJ2-7, with 10 bases lining up with TRBD2. CDR1 is ENHRY and CDR2 is SYGVKD in the germline V gene. CDR3 length: 16 residues. J gave up 2 bases and V 0 bases, and 4 bases lay outside the gene matches. Here the CDR3 DNA reads TGTGCCATCAGTGAGTCTTGGACTAGCGGACCCTACGAGCAGTACTTC. Encoded protein: CAISESWTSGPYEQYF.

The chain couples TRBV5-7 to TRBJ1-1; D is possibly TRBD1 (5 bases). TRBV5-7 carries the ORF label, with uncertain function. The CDR3 spans 13 residues. Trimming left V 0 bases short and J 9 bases short, with 12 bases between. CDR3 in DNA: TGTGCCAGCAGCTTGGAGGTGGGGGGGAAAGCTTTCTTT. Protein: CASSLEVGGKAFF.

The rearrangement uses TRBV10-2 and TRBJ2-1; D unclear. The germline V and J ends were trimmed by 4 bases and 9 bases, with 10 bases remaining between them. Germline-derived CDR1 and CDR2 are WSHSY and SAAADI. CDR3 length: 12 residues. The CDR3 spells CASSGSYLEQFF. CDR3 in DNA: TGCGCCAGCAGTGGGAGTTACCTTGAGCAGTTCTTC.

The chain links TRBV5-1 to TRBJ2-5; D is unclear. The CDR3 has 11 residues. V dropped 4 bases and J dropped 4 bases, with 5 bases sitting between them. Germline V lookup: CDR1 SGHRS, CDR2 YFSETQ. The CDR3 DNA reads as TGCGCCAGCAGCGGCGGAGAGACCCAGTACTTC. Translated: CASSGGETQYF.